The 27 T cell receptor beta chains given below trace back to one sample, sequenced in a study of blood T cells in healthy people across ages (dated by TCRdb to about 2015). The library was prepared using 5' RACE. The sequencer was an Illumina HiSeq 2500. A second 7 to 11 cycle PCR used a sample-barcoded 5' primer and a J-beta primer mix. TCRdb reran the public reads through fastp at Q25 and MiXCR, keeping productive beta chains. Records with the same CDR3 protein are collapsed into one entry carrying the most frequent genes and DNA. The sample includes approximately 680,000 distinct CDR3 sequences, with about 30% observed a single time. The ten most abundant clones make up 15% of the sample. Sequenced input: blood. These receptors were collected from an elderly woman in good health. Donor details come from another sample of the same person, matched by shared clones.

The chain has TRBV7-9 and TRBJ2-2, with D tentatively TRBD1 or TRBD2 (5 bases each). V lost 6 bases and J lost 1, with 18 bases in between. The germline CDR1 and CDR2 sequences are SEHNR and FQNEAQ (reference sequence). The CDR3 contains 17 residues. The CDR3 nucleotides read TGTGCCAGCAGATCCAATACGTGGGGACGGAACACCGGGGAGCTGTTTTTT. Protein sequence: CASRSNTWGRNTGELFF.

This clonotype was seen ten or more times. The chain uses TRBV27 and TRBJ1-2, with D unclear. CDR1 is MNHEY and CDR2 is SMNVEV in the germline V gene (reference sequence). The CDR3 consists of 11 residues. V was clipped by 2 bases and J by 5 bases, with 3 bases between them. CDR3 in amino acids: CASSLVYGYTF. The CDR3 DNA reads as TGTGCCAGCAGTTTAGTTTATGGCTACACCTTC.

This clonotype was observed a handful of times. J is TRBJ1-1 and V is TRBV2; 7 nucleotides line up with TRBD1. This CDR3 comprises 14 residues. Per germline, CDR1 SNHLY and CDR2 FYNNEI. The V segment lost 7 bases and the J segment 6 bases; nucleotides outside the gene matches: 11. CDR3 nucleotides: TGTGCCAGCACCCGACAGGGCGCAGCCTCTGAAGCTTTCTTT. It translates to CASTRQGAASEAFF.

Only a few counts were recorded for this clonotype. A clone one base away is much larger, so this may be a read error. The rearrangement links TRBV20-1 to TRBJ2-4; TRBD2 agrees at 9 bases. The J call is in doubt because the DNA end fits TRBJ2-5 better. Germline V lookup: CDR1 DFQATT, CDR2 SNEGSKA (reference sequence). The CDR3 has 15 residues. In DNA, the CDR3 is TGCAGTGCTATGCCCGTTGCGGGGGGGCCGGAGACCCAGTACTTC. Its translation: CSAMPVAGGPETQYF.

V is TRBV30 and J is TRBJ1-2; D is unclear. Trimming removed 0 bases from V and 8 bases from J, with 10 bases in between. CDR1 and CDR2 from the germline V gene are GTSNPN and SVGIG (reference sequence). The CDR3 length is 12 residues. The CDR3 DNA reads TGTGCCTGGAGTGTACAAGAGGGAGGCTACACCTTC. It translates to CAWSVQEGGYTF.

This clonotype was detected many times. The chain couples TRBV3-1 to TRBJ2-5, with 8 bases matching TRBD2. CDR1 is LGHDT, CDR2 YNNKEL, per germline (reference sequence). CDR3 size: 17 residues. V gave up 1 base and J gave up 5 bases; unmatched junction bases: 12. As DNA, the CDR3 is TGTGCCAGCAGCCAAGGAGGTCGGGGGGGGGCCGTGGAGACCCAGTACTTC. It translates to CASSQGGRGGAVETQYF.

This clonotype was recorded at least ten times. The chain employs TRBV7-9 and TRBJ1-2, with D unclear. Trimming pared 0 bases from V and 6 bases from J, leaving 11 bases between. Germline V gives CDR1 SEHNR, CDR2 FQNEAQ (reference sequence). This CDR3 has 14 amino acids. CDR3 loop: CASSLAAPTDGYTF. CDR3 nucleotides: TGTGCCAGCAGCTTAGCGGCCCCAACGGATGGCTACACCTTC.

The chain uses TRBV7-9 and TRBJ2-1; the D call may be TRBD1 or TRBD2 (9 bases each). There are 19 residues in the CDR3. In germline, CDR1 is SEHNR, CDR2 FQNEAQ (reference sequence). Trimming left V 2 bases short and J 8 bases short, with 28 bases between. Written as DNA, the CDR3 is TGTGCCAGCAGCTTACACGACAGGGGGGCGAGGACTAGCGACTATGAGCAGTTCTTC. Translating it yields CASSLHDRGARTSDYEQFF.

In this sample, this clonotype turned up many times. The rearrangement links TRBV6-2 or TRBV6-3 to TRBJ1-2; D uncertain. V was trimmed by 4 bases and J by 7 bases, leaving 10 bases between them. Germline loops: CDR1 MNHEY, CDR2 SVGEGT. This CDR3 contains 12 residues. CDR3 sequence (DNA): TGTGCCAGCAGTTCTCACAGAGCTGGCTACACCTTC. Amino acids: CASSSHRAGYTF.

This clonotype was counted at least ten times. This rearrangement joins TRBV6-6 to TRBJ1-5; D not certain. This CDR3 has 13 amino acids. V dropped 4 bases and J dropped 3 bases, with 7 bases sitting between them. Germline assignment: CDR1 MNHNY and CDR2 SVGAGI (reference sequence). CDR3 region: CASSSQTNQPQHF. The CDR3 DNA reads TGTGCCAGCAGTTCCCAAACCAATCAGCCCCAGCATTTT.

This clonotype appeared many times. The chain links TRBV9 to TRBJ2-3; 7 bases match TRBD1. This CDR3 is 15 amino acids long. V gave up 0 bases and J gave up 4 bases; unmatched junction bases: 5. The V gene's germline CDR1 is SGDLS and CDR2 YYNGEE. CDR3 sequence (DNA): TGTGCCAGCAGCGTAGTCGCGACAGGGCCAGATACGCAGTATTTT. This sequence encodes CASSVVATGPDTQYF.

J is TRBJ2-7 and V is TRBV27; 9 bases fit TRBD2. J gave up 1 base and V 7 bases, and 20 bases lay outside the gene matches. This CDR3 contains 19 residues. CDR1 MNHEY and CDR2 SMNVEV come from the germline V gene (reference sequence). CDR3 nucleotide sequence: TGTGCCAGCAATAGCGGGAGAGGTCAGAGACTCTTATCATCCTACGAGCAGTACTTC. This sequence encodes CASNSGRGQRLLSSYEQYF.

On this clonotype itself: This may come from a read error, since a much larger clone is one base off. This sequence joins TRBV12-3 or TRBV12-4 and TRBJ1-1; TRBD1 agrees at 10 bases. CDR3 length equals 15 residues. CDR3 coding DNA: TGTGCCAACAGTTGGACAGGGGGAAGGAACACTGAAGCTTTCTTT. Encoded protein: CANSWTGGRNTEAFF.

This chain uses TRBV5-6 with TRBJ1-6; weak D call: TRBD1 (6 bases). From germline, CDR1 is SGHDT and CDR2 YYEEEE. V lost 4 bases, J lost 9 bases, and 29 bases lay in between. The CDR3 spans 19 residues. The CDR3 region has the DNA TGTGCCAGCAGCCCAGGAGTGTTACAGGAGTCGAGGGGGATTTCACCCCTCCACTTT. It translates to CASSPGVLQESRGISPLHF.

The V call is TRBV20-1, the J call TRBJ2-1, with D perhaps matching TRBD1 or TRBD2 (7 bases each). The V gene's germline CDR1 is DFQATT and CDR2 SNEGSKA (reference sequence). CDR3 length: 15 amino acids. The V gene lost 6 bases and the J gene lost 7 bases, with 22 bases spanning the gap. CDR3 protein: CSALQGGGRGNEQFF. The DNA of the CDR3 is TGCAGTGCCCTCCAGGGGGGCGGGAGAGGTAATGAGCAGTTCTTC.

This clonotype appeared a few times. J is TRBJ2-7 and V is TRBV20-1; no reliable D call. CDR3 length: 13 residues. Trimming stripped 3 bases from V and 2 bases from J, with 11 bases between. From germline, CDR1 is DFQATT and CDR2 SNEGSKA (reference sequence). CDR3 coding DNA: TGCAGTGCTAGGGGCCCGATTGCCTACGAGCAGTACTTC. Translating gives CSARGPIAYEQYF.

This clonotype turned up a few times. This could be a read error, since a much larger clone is one nucleotide away. The CDR3 bases are TGTGCCAGCAGCTCCCGTGGACAGGGCGACAATGAGCAGTACTTC. Amino acid sequence: CASSSRGQGDNEQYF. The rearrangement joins TRBV5-5 to TRBJ2-5, with TRBD1 matching over 8 bases. Looked up from germline, CDR1 is SGHKS and CDR2 is YYEKEE (reference sequence). The CDR3 contains 15 residues. V shed 3 bases and J 11 bases; nucleotides not matched to a gene: 15.

As concerns this clonotype: The limits of the CDR3 on the DNA are not certain, so only TCRdb's listed CDR3 is given. The CDR3 protein is CATSSHGGDYGCTF. The gene calls are TRBV28 and TRBJ1-2; no DNA check was done on the table's D call, TRBD1. CDR1 is MDHEN, CDR2 SYDVKM, per germline. The CDR3 length is 14 residues, termini included.

The sample holds many counts of this clonotype. The chain carries TRBV7-9 and TRBJ2-7; D is perhaps TRBD2 (5 bases). Germline-derived CDR1 and CDR2 are SEHNR and FQNEAQ (reference sequence). The CDR3 is made up of 15 amino acids. V lost 2 bases to trimming and J lost 2 bases, with 13 bases between them. CDR3 amino acids: CASSLPEGSPYEQYF. In DNA, the CDR3 is TGTGCCAGCAGCTTACCTGAGGGCTCTCCCTACGAGCAGTACTTC.

This clonotype was found a few times. The gene calls are TRBV6-5 and TRBJ2-4; the match to TRBD1 covers 12 bases. The J call is doubtful: the DNA matches TRBJ2-7 better. The CDR3 loop spans 16 amino acids. The germline V gene encodes CDR1 MNHEY and CDR2 SVGAGI. The CDR3 region is CASSQPPGQGADEQYF. The CDR3 DNA sequence: TGTGCCAGCAGTCAACCCCCGGGACAGGGGGCCGACGAGCAGTACTTC.

For this clonotype: One base away lies a much larger clone, so this may be a sequencing read error. V gene TRBV7-2 combines with J gene TRBJ2-1; D tentatively fits TRBD1 or TRBD2 (6 bases each). Near its end, the DNA agrees better with TRBJ2-7, so the J call may be wrong. CDR1 is SGHTA and CDR2 is FQGNSA in the germline V gene. The CDR3 is 15 residues long. The CDR3 DNA is TGTGCCAGCAGCTCGGACCCGGGGGCCTACAATGAGCAGTACTTC. This gives the protein CASSSDPGAYNEQYF.

This clonotype showed up many times. The chain recombines TRBV28 with TRBJ1-5; 8 bases are shared with TRBD1. Germline CDR1 reads MDHEN; CDR2 reads SYDVKM. The CDR3 contains 14 residues. V lost 7 bases and J lost 7; bases outside the gene matches: 9. The CDR3 reads CASIQRQGWQPQHF. CDR3 DNA: TGTGCCAGCATCCAAAGACAGGGGTGGCAGCCCCAGCATTTT.

CDR3 loop: CASSYSLGQIAGELFF. In nucleotides, the CDR3 is TGTGCCAGCAGTTACTCCTTGGGACAGATAGCCGGGGAGCTGTTTTTT. The chain has TRBV6-2 or TRBV6-3 and TRBJ2-2, with 7 bases fitting TRBD1. The CDR3 spans 16 residues. CDR1 is MNHEY and CDR2 is SVGEGT in the germline V gene. J lost 6 bases, V lost 0 bases, and 7 bases had no gene match.

This clonotype was recorded many times. The germline gene is not matched at one end of the junction; a read error may be the cause. J is TRBJ2-7 and V is TRBV29-1, with D perhaps TRBD1 (6 bases). Germline V CDR1 and CDR2: SQVTM, ANQGSEA. CDR3 length equals 14 residues. The CDR3 region has the DNA TGCAGCGTAGAAGACAGGAGGTTATCCTACGAGCAGTACTTC. As protein: CSVEDRRLSYEQYF.

The genes are TRBV20-1 and TRBJ1-5; D call uncertain. This CDR3 spans 14 amino acids. Germline CDR1 reads DFQATT; CDR2 reads SNEGSKA (reference sequence). The V end was cut by 0 bases, the J end by 5 bases, with 11 bases between. This CDR3 reads CSARDRSRYQPQHF. The CDR3 DNA reads as TGCAGTGCTAGAGATCGTAGCAGATATCAGCCCCAGCATTTT.

With respect to this clonotype: A much more abundant neighbour one base away suggests this may be a read error. V is TRBV6-6 and J is TRBJ2-4, with 7 bases fitting TRBD1. This CDR3 is built from 15 residues. The J segment lost 13 bases and the V segment lost 5 bases, leaving 17 bases of the junction unmatched. Per the germline V gene, CDR1 is MNHNY and CDR2 is SVGAGI (reference sequence). The CDR3 region has the DNA TGTGCCAGCAGTGTCCAGGGACAGAGTTGTGCCGCCCAGTACTTC. Protein sequence: CASSVQGQSCAAQYF.

To note about this clonotype: A much more abundant neighbour one base away suggests this may be a read error. The chain combines TRBV6-1 with TRBJ2-7, with D unresolved. Germline assignment: CDR1 MNHNS and CDR2 SASEGT. The CDR3 consists of 15 residues. The V end lost 4 bases, the J end lost 2 bases, and 15 bases lay between the germline ends. CDR3 region: CASSGADVNAYEQYF. The CDR3 region has the DNA TGTGCCAGCAGTGGTGCGGACGTGAACGCCTACGAGCAGTACTTC.